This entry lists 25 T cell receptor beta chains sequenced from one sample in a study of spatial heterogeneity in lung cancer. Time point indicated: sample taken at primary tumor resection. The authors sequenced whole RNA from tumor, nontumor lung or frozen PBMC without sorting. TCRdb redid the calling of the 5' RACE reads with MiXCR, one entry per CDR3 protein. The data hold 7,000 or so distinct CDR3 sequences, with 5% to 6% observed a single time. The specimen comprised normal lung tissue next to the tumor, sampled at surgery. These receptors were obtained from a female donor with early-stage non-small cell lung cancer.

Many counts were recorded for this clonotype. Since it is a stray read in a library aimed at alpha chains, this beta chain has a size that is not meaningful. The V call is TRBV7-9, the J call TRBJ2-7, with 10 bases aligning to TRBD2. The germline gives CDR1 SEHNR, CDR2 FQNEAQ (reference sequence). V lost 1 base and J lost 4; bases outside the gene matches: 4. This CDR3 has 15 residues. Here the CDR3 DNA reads TGTGCCAGCAGCTTAGAAGCGGGAGGGCCTTACGAGCAGTACTTC. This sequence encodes CASSLEAGGPYEQYF.

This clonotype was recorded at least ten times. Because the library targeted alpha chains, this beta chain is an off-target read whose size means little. CDR3: CASSLPSITRLYEQYF. The CDR3 DNA follows: TGTGCCAGCAGTCTCCCTTCGATCACTAGGTTGTACGAGCAGTACTTC. V usage is TRBV28 and J usage is TRBJ2-7; D may be TRBD2 (5 bases). Germline-derived CDR1 and CDR2 are MDHEN and SYDVKM. V lost 5 bases and J 4 bases, leaving 21 bases between the germline ends. The CDR3 consists of 16 residues.

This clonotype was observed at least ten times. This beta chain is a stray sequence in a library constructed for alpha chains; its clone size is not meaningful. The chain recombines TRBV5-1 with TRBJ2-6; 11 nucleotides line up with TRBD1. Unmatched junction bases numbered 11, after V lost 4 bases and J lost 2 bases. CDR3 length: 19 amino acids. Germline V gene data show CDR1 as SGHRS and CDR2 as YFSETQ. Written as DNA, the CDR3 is TGCGCCAGCAGCACGCATCCGGGACAGGGGGTGGCTGGGGCCAACGTCCTGACTTTC. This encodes CASSTHPGQGVAGANVLTF.

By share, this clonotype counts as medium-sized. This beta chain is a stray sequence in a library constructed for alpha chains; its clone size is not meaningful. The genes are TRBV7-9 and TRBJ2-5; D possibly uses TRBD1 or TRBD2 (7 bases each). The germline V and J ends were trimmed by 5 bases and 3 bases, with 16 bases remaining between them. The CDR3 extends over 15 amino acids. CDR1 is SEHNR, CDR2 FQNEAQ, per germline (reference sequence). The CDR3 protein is CASSPYSGGEETQYF. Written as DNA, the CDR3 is TGTGCCAGCAGCCCATACTCAGGGGGGGAAGAGACCCAGTACTTC.

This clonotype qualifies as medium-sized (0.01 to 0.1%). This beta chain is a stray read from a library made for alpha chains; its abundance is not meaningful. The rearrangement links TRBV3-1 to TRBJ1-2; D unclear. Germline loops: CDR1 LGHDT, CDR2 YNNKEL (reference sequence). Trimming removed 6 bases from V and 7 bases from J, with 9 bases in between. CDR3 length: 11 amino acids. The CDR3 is CASRGGSGYTF. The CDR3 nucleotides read TGTGCCAGCAGAGGAGGATCTGGCTACACCTTC.

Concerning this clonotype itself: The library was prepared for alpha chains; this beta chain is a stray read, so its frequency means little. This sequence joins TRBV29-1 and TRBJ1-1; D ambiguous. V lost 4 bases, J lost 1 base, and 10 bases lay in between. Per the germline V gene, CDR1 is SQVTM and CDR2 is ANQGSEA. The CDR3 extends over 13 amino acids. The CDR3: CSVVRTPNTEAFF. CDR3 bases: TGCAGCGTTGTCCGGACCCCGAACACTGAAGCTTTCTTT.

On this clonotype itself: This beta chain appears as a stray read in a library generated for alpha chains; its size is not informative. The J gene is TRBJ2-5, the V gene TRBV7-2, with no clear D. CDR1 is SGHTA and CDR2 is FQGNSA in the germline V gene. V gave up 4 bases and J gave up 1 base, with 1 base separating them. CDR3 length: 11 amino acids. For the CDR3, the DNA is TGTGCCAGCAGCTCCCAAGAGACCCAGTACTTC. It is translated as CASSSQETQYF.

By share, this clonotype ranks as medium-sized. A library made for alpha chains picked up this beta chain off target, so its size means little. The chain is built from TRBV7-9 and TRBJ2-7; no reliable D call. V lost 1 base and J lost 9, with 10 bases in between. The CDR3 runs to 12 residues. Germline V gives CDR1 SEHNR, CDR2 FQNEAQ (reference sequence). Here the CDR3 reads CASSLVPTPQYF. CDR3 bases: TGTGCCAGCAGCTTAGTTCCCACCCCGCAGTACTTC.

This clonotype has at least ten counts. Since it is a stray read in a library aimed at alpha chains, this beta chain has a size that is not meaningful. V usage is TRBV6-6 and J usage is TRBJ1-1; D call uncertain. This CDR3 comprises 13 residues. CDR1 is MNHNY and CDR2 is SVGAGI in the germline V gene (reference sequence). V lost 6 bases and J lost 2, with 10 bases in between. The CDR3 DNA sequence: TGTGCCAGCAGCGCCCAGACTAACACTGAAGCTTTCTTT. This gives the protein CASSAQTNTEAFF.

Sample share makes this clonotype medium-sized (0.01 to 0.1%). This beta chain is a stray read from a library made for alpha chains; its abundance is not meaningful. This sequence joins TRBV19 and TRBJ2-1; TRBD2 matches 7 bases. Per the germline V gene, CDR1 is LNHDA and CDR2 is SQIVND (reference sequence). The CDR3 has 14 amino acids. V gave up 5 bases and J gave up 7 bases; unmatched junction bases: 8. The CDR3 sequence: CASSLWEGGNEQFF. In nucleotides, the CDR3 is TGTGCCAGTAGTCTGTGGGAGGGAGGGAATGAGCAGTTCTTC.

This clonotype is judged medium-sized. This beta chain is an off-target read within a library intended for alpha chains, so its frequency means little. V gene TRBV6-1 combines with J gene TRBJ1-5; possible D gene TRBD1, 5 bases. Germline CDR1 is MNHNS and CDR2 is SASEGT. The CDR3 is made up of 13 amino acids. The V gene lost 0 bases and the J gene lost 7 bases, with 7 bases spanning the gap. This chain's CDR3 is CASSEAWDQPQHF. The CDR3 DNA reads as TGTGCCAGCAGTGAAGCGTGGGACCAGCCCCAGCATTTT.

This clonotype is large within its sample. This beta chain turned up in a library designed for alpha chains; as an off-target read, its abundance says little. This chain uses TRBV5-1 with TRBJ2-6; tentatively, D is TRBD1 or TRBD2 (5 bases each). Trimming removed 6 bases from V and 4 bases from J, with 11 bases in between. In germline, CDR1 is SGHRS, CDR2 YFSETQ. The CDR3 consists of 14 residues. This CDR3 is CASNPGDGANVLTF. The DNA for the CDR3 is TGCGCCAGCAACCCCGGGGACGGGGCCAACGTCCTGACTTTC.

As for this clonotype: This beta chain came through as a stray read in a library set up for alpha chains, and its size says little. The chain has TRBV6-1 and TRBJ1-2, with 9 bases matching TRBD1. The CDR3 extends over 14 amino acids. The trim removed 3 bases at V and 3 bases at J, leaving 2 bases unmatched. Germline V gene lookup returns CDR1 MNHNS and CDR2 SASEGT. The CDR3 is CASSERTGDYGYTF. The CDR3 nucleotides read TGTGCCAGCAGTGAGAGGACAGGGGACTATGGCTACACCTTC.

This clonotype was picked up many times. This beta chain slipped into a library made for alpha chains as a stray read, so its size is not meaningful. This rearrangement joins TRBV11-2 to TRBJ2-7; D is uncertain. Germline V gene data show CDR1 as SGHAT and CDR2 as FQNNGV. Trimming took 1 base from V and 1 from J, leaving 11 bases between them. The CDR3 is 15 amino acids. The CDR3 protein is CASSLARTISYEQYF. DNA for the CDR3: TGTGCCAGCAGCTTAGCCCGGACCATATCCTACGAGCAGTACTTC.

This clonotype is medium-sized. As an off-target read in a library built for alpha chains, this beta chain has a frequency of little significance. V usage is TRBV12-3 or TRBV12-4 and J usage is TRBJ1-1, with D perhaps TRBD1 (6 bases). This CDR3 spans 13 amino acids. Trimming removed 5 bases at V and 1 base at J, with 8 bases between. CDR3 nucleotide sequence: TGTGCCAGCAGTCCGACAGGGAACACTGAAGCTTTCTTT. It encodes CASSPTGNTEAFF.

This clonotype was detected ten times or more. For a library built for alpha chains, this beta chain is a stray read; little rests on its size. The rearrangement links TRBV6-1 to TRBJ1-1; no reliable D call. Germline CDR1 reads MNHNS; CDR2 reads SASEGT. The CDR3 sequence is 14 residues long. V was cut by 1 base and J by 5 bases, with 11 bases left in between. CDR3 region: CASSEGVGRTEAFF. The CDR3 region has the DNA TGTGCCAGCAGTGAAGGGGTAGGGAGGACTGAAGCTTTCTTT.

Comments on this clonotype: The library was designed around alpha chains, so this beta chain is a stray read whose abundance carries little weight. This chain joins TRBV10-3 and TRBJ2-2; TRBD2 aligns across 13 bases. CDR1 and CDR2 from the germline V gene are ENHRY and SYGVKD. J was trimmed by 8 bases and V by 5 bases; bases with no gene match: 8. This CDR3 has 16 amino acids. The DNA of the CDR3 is TGTGCCATCAGTCGCGGACTAGCGGGGGACAGAGGGGAGCTGTTTTTT. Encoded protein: CAISRGLAGDRGELFF.

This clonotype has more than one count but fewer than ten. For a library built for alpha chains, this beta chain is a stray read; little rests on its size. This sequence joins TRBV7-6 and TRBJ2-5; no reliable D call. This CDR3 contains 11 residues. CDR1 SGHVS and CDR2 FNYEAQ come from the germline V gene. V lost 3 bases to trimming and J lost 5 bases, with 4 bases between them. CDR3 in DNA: TGTGCCAGCAGCTTCCGCGAGACCCAGTACTTC. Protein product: CASSFRETQYF.

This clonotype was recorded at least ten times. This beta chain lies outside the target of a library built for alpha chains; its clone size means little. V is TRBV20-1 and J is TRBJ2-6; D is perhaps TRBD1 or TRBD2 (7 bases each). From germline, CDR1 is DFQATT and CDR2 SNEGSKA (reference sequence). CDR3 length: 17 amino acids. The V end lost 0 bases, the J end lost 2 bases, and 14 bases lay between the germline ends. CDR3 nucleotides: TGCAGTGCTAGAGATCAGGGGGGGCACACTGGGGCCAACGTCCTGACTTTC. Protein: CSARDQGGHTGANVLTF.

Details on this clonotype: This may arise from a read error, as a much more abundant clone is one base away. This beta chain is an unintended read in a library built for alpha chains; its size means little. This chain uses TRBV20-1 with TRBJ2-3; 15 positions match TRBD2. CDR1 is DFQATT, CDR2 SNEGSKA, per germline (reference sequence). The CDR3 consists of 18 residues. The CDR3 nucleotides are TGCAGTGCTCGGACTAGCGGGAGGGCCTTGCGAAGCACAGATACGCAGAATTTT. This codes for CSARTSGRALRSTDTQNF.

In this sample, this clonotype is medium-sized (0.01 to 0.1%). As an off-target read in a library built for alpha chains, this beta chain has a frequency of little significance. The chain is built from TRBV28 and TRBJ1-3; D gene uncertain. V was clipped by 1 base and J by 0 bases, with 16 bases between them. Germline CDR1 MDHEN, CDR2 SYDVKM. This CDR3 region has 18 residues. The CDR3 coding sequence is TGTGCCAGCAGTTTATCCCCTCTCGACGGATACTCTGGAAACACCATATATTTT. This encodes CASSLSPLDGYSGNTIYF.

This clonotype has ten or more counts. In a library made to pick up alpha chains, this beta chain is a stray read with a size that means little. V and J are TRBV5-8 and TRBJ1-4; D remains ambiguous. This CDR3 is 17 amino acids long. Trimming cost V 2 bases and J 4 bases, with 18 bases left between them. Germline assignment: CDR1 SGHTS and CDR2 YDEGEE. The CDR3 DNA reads TGTGCCAGCAGCTTTTGGGGAAGCAGCCAATATAATGAAAAACTGTTTTTT. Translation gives CASSFWGSSQYNEKLFF.

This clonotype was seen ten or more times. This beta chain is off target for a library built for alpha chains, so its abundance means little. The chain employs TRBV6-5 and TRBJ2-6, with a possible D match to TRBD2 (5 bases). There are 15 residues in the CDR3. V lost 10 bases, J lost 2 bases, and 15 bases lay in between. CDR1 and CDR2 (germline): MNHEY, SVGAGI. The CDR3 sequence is CATTGDPAGANVLTF. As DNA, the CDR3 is TGTGCCACAACCGGGGATCCAGCTGGGGCCAACGTCCTGACTTTC.

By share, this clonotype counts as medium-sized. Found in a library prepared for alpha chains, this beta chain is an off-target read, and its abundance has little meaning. CDR3 DNA: TGCAGCGTTGGAGCGGCCAGGGACGATAACGGGGAGCTGTTTTTT. Protein sequence: CSVGAARDDNGELFF. The chain employs TRBV29-1 and TRBJ2-2; D may be TRBD1 or TRBD2 (5 bases each). Per germline, CDR1 SQVTM and CDR2 ANQGSEA. The CDR3 contains 15 residues. V shed 4 bases and J shed 7 bases, with 19 bases lying between them.

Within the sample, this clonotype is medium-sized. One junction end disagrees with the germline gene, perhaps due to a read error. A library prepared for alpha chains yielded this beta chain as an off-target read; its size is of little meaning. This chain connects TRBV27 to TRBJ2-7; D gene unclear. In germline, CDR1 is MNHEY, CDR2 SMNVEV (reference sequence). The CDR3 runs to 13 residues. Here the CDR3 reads CASSTSLSSEQYF. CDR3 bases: TGTGCCAGCAGTACATCCCTGTCCTCCGAGCAGTACTTC.